This T cell receptor beta chain came from a study of blood T cell repertoires in COVID-19 (dated by TCRdb to the early 2020s). Study-level background: The collaborator samples originated in the United States, Italy and Spain and spanned the acute and convalescent phases of COVID-19. The material from the prospective study consisted of cDNA or gDNA derived from T cells, B-cell-depleted T cells, or PBMCs. Deeply sampled blood TCRbeta repertoires from subjects exposed to, actively infected with, or recovered from COVID-19 were included in the dataset. A freely available public database, intended as a resource for researchers studying the immune response to SARS-CoV-2, is where the repertoires were released. The samples were drawn from the first 160 participants of the ongoing ImmuneRACE study and from some 1,300 subjects provided by 6 global collaborators. A de-identified subject ID, COVID-19 status, age in years and sex were almost always included in the sample metadata. Where available, HLA class I and class II types were obtained from metadata supplied by the sample provider rather than from assay-based typing. What the research found in general, with its limitations: Clinical and demographic metadata were provided uncurated, with the amount varying by source and participant.

TCRbeta CDR3 regions were amplified from genomic DNA using the immunoSEQ Assay, a bias-controlled multiplex PCR. The study's processing was this. Nucleated cell counts per sample were estimated from amplification of reference gene primers within the assay. To quantify the absolute abundance of each unique TCRbeta CDR3 rearrangement, sequence reads were collapsed and filtered. Productive Simpson clonality was computed per sample as the square root of Simpson's diversity index over productive rearrangements. Held by TCRdb, this immuneACCESS table contains in-frame sequences only and omits some clones. Under half of the omission traces to an unresolved V gene where checked; the cause of the rest is unknown. V, J and clone size reflect that table, while D and trimming were determined from the DNA. The sample table lists about 410,000 clones, 75% to 90% of them with a count of one. The ten largest clones add up to approximately 1.4% of the sample.

Collaborating institutions collected whole blood in K2EDTA tubes following their own protocols. For TCRbeta analysis, collaborator samples were shipped as frozen whole blood, as isolated PBMCs, or as DNA extracted from either sample type. For this clone: Its antigen remains unidentified. Per-nucleotide qualities are absent, and no much larger clonotype sits a single base away.

CDR1 and CDR2 (MDHEN, SYDVKM) derive from the germline V gene. Measured from the cysteine to the phenylalanine, the CDR3 is 15 residues long. Only the CDR3 part of the read is kept: 45 bases, read in frame from the first base. V has 4 bases trimmed and J has 3 bases trimmed; junction bases matching no gene number 4. The V and J segments used are TRBV28 and TRBJ2-1, with TRBD1 matching 9 junction bases. The source material was peripheral blood. The TCR comes from a young woman with active or convalescent COVID-19. CDR3 sequence: CASSSGTGIYNEQFF. DNA sequence: TGTGCCAGCAGTTCCGGGACAGGGATCTACAATGAGCAGTTCTTC.